These 9 T cell receptor beta chains were all obtained from the same sample, sequenced in a study of blood T cell repertoires in COVID-19. The protocol was immunoSEQ multiplex PCR, while the TCRdb copy is restricted to in-frame clones and leaves out a portion. The sample lists under 200,000 clones; approximately 88% were seen once. The sequenced material came from peripheral blood. These receptors originate from a man between 18 and 29 years old with active or convalescent COVID-19.

This chain connects TRBV6-1 to TRBJ2-5; TRBD2 agrees at 9 bases. In germline, CDR1 is MNHNS, CDR2 SASEGT. The J segment lost 5 bases and the V segment lost 3 bases, leaving 4 bases of the junction unmatched. CDR3 size: 14 residues. CDR3 protein: CASSEGLALETQYF. The CDR3, as DNA: TGTGCCAGCAGTGAGGGACTAGCATTGGAGACCCAGTACTTC.

This rearrangement joins TRBV19 to TRBJ2-1; tentative D call: TRBD2 (5 bases). The CDR3 runs 20 residues. Germline V gene sequence: CDR1 LNHDA, CDR2 SQIVND (reference sequence). The V gene lost 6 bases and the J gene lost 0 bases, with 27 bases spanning the gap. The CDR3 reads CASSIGRTMSIRGSYNEQFF. The CDR3 DNA reads TGTGCCAGTAGCATCGGGCGGACGATGTCAATTCGGGGCTCCTACAATGAGCAGTTCTTC.

This clone was seen once. The chain is built from TRBV19 and TRBJ1-6, with 9 bases that match TRBD1. Germline V CDR1 and CDR2: LNHDA, SQIVND (reference sequence). The CDR3 spans 14 residues. With V trimmed by 5 bases and J by 9 bases, 5 bases remained unmatched. The CDR3 DNA sequence: TGTGCCAGTAGTTCGGACAGGGGATTTTCACCCCTCCACTTT. Its protein product is CASSSDRGFSPLHF.

A single count supports this clone. The chain couples TRBV28 to TRBJ2-7; 7 nucleotides align to TRBD2. Trimming at V came to 6 bases and at J to 6 bases, leaving 17 bases not matched to a gene. The CDR3 loop spans 16 amino acids. The germline V gene has CDR1 MDHEN and CDR2 SYDVKM. As DNA, the CDR3 is TGTGCCAGCAGGCACATAGGGCGGGGGACCGCCTCCGAGCAGTACTTC. The encoded protein is CASRHIGRGTASEQYF.

J is TRBJ2-3 and V is TRBV4-3; 10 bases agree with TRBD2. With V trimmed by 0 bases and J by 4 bases, 7 bases remained unmatched. This CDR3 region has 17 residues. Germline V CDR1 and CDR2: LGHNA, YSLEER. DNA for the CDR3: TGCGCCAGCAGCCAAGACCCGACTAGCGGGCGCCCAGATACGCAGTATTTT. Translating it yields CASSQDPTSGRPDTQYF.

This chain connects TRBV6-5 to TRBJ2-1; TRBD2 agrees at 8 bases. Germline-derived CDR1 and CDR2 are MNHEY and SVGAGI. V lost 6 bases, J lost 7 bases, and 11 bases stayed unmatched. The CDR3 runs to 15 residues. CDR3 loop: CASSAGGWGRNEQFF. CDR3 nucleotides: TGTGCCAGCAGCGCGGGGGGTTGGGGCCGGAATGAGCAGTTCTTC.

This clone was seen at least ten times. The chain has TRBV18 and TRBJ1-5, with a possible D match to TRBD1 (5 bases). Trimming left V 2 bases short and J 6 bases short, with 14 bases between. Germline-derived CDR1 and CDR2 are KGHSH and LQKENI. The CDR3 runs to 15 residues. This chain's CDR3 is CASSPTGDSVQPQHF. The CDR3 nucleotides read TGTGCCAGCTCACCAACGGGGGATAGCGTTCAGCCCCAGCATTTT.

This sequence joins TRBV11-2 and TRBJ1-3; 7 bases are a match to TRBD1. Germline V gives CDR1 SGHAT, CDR2 FQNNGV. This CDR3 spans 16 amino acids. V lost 6 bases and J lost 0; bases outside the gene matches: 8. CDR3 sequence reads: CASSPTTGSSGNTIYF. The CDR3, as DNA: TGTGCCAGCAGTCCTACGACAGGGAGCTCTGGAAACACCATATATTTT.

The V call is TRBV11-2, the J call TRBJ1-1, with TRBD1 matching 9 bases. J was trimmed by 5 bases and V by 5 bases; bases with no gene match: 12. This CDR3 has 16 residues. CDR1 and CDR2 (germline): SGHAT, FQNNGV. CDR3 in amino acids: CASSPARDRVSTEAFF. CDR3 sequence (DNA): TGTGCCAGCAGCCCCGCGCGGGACAGGGTATCGACTGAAGCTTTCTTT. Full variable domain (rest looked up from reference TRBV11-2 and TRBJ1-1): EAGVAQSPRYKIIEKRQSVAFWCNPISGHATLYWYQQILGQGPKLLIQFQNNGVVDDSQLPKDRFSAERLKGVDSTLKIQPAKLEDSAVYLCASSPARDRVSTEAFFGQGTRLTVV.